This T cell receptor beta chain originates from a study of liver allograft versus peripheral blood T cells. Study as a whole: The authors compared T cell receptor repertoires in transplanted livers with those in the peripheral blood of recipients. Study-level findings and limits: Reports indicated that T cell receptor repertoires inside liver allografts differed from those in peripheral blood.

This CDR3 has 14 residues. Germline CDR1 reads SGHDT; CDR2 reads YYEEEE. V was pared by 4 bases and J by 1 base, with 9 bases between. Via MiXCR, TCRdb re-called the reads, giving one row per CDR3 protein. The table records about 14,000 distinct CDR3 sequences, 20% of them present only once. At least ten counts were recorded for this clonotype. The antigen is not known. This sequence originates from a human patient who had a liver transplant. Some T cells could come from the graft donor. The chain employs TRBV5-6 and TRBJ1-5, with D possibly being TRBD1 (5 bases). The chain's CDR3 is CASSRRGSNQPQHF. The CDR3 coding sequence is TGTGCCAGCAGCCGCCGGGGGAGCAATCAGCCCCAGCATTTT.